The next 28 T cell receptor beta chains were all read from a single sample in a study of blood T cell repertoires in COVID-19. TCRdb's table, derived via immunoSEQ multiplex PCR, lists solely in-frame clones and lacks some. The sample lists a few hundred thousand clones; roughly 90% were seen once. The material sequenced was peripheral blood. The source of these receptors is a woman aged 65 to 85 with COVID-19, enrolled during active disease.

The chain joins TRBV13 to TRBJ1-4; 8 bases are shared with TRBD1. V lost 0 bases and J lost 4; bases outside the gene matches: 1. The CDR3 contains 15 residues. Germline CDR1 reads PRHDT; CDR2 reads FYEKMQ (reference sequence). The CDR3 DNA follows: TGTGCCAGCAGCTTAGGACAGGGGGTTAATGAAAAACTGTTTTTT. Protein sequence: CASSLGQGVNEKLFF.

J is TRBJ2-1 and V is TRBV3-1 (or the pseudogene TRBV3-2); 7 bases fit TRBD2. The CDR3 is 13 residues long. The V segment lost 2 bases and the J segment 8 bases; nucleotides outside the gene matches: 3. Germline-derived CDR1 and CDR2 are LGHDT and YNNKEL (reference sequence). The CDR3 loop reads CASSQWGGYEQFF. Written as DNA, the CDR3 is TGTGCCAGCAGCCAATGGGGGGGTTATGAGCAGTTCTTC.

The chain carries TRBV2 and TRBJ2-1; D unclear. Trimming left V 7 bases short and J 3 bases short, with 10 bases between. The CDR3 totals 13 residues. CDR1 and CDR2 from the germline V gene are SNHLY and FYNNEI. Written as DNA, the CDR3 is TGTGCCAGCACTCTGACGGGCTACAATGAGCAGTTCTTC. Its translation: CASTLTGYNEQFF.

The V and J genes are TRBV6-6 and TRBJ1-1, with 7 bases lining up with TRBD1. The CDR3 covers 12 residues. The germline gives CDR1 MNHNY, CDR2 SVGAGI (reference sequence). Germline trimming cut 4 bases from V and 8 bases from J; bases unmatched to any gene: 4. CDR3 nucleotide sequence: TGTGCCAGCAGTTTACAGGGGAGGGAAGCTTTCTTT. Protein: CASSLQGREAFF.

The CDR3 region has the DNA TGTGCCAGCAGCTTAGGCCCCATTGGTACCAGGAATCAGCCCCAGCATTTT. Its translation: CASSLGPIGTRNQPQHF. The chain combines TRBV7-2 with TRBJ1-5; D unresolved. Germline loops: CDR1 SGHTA, CDR2 FQGNSA. V lost 1 base, J lost 4 bases, and 17 bases lay in between. The CDR3 has 17 amino acids.

This chain links TRBV9 with TRBJ1-4, with TRBD1 matching over 8 bases. CDR1 SGDLS and CDR2 YYNGEE come from the germline V gene. Unmatched junction bases numbered 4, after V lost 4 bases and J lost 2 bases. This CDR3 has 15 amino acids. CDR3 sequence reads: CASSRWTGTNEKLFF. The CDR3 nucleotides read TGTGCCAGCAGCCGTTGGACAGGGACTAATGAAAAACTGTTTTTT.

The rearrangement joins TRBV14 to TRBJ2-3; D is undetermined. The CDR3 is made up of 13 amino acids. Germline CDR1 and CDR2: SGHDN and FVKESK. Trimming stripped 5 bases from V and 2 bases from J, with 8 bases between. This CDR3 reads CASSSGFTDTQYF. The DNA of the CDR3 is TGTGCCAGCAGCTCAGGTTTCACAGATACGCAGTATTTT.

The gene calls are TRBV7-8 and TRBJ2-5; 13 bases map to TRBD2. Germline V lookup: CDR1 SGHVS, CDR2 FQNEAQ. J gave up 4 bases and V 2 bases, and 4 bases lay outside the gene matches. CDR3 size: 16 residues. CDR3 nucleotide sequence: TGTGCCAGCAGCTTATTGACTAGCGGGGGGATAGAGACCCAGTACTTC. It encodes CASSLLTSGGIETQYF.

The chain is built from TRBV6-6 and TRBJ2-5; 13 bases are a match to TRBD2. Trimming took 6 bases from V and 1 from J; bases not matched to a gene: 5. There are 16 residues in the CDR3. Germline V CDR1 and CDR2: MNHNY, SVGAGI (reference sequence). CDR3 sequence: CASRTGLAGSQETQYF. The CDR3 region has the DNA TGTGCCAGCAGGACGGGACTAGCGGGGTCCCAAGAGACCCAGTACTTC.

The chain combines TRBV6-5 with TRBJ1-6; D is unclear. Germline loops: CDR1 MNHEY, CDR2 SVGAGI. Trimming took 6 bases from V and 10 from J, leaving 13 bases between them. The CDR3 loop spans 13 amino acids. The CDR3 reads CASRIAVRSPLHF. The CDR3 coding sequence is TGTGCCAGCAGAATAGCGGTGCGGTCACCCCTCCACTTT.

This chain joins TRBV6-5 and TRBJ2-5, with 8 bases that match TRBD1. V was pared by 5 bases and J by 5 bases, with 10 bases of the junction left unmatched. The CDR3 has 15 residues. Germline V gene lookup returns CDR1 MNHEY and CDR2 SVGAGI. The CDR3 sequence is CASSRASRGRETQYF. CDR3 coding DNA: TGTGCCAGCAGTAGGGCAAGCAGGGGGCGGGAGACCCAGTACTTC.

This sequence joins TRBV28 and TRBJ2-3, with D perhaps matching TRBD2 (5 bases). The germline V and J ends were trimmed by 7 bases and 2 bases, with 13 bases remaining between them. The CDR3 contains 14 residues. Germline loops: CDR1 MDHEN, CDR2 SYDVKM. CDR3 sequence: CASNEPGNTDTQYF. In DNA, the CDR3 is TGTGCCAGCAATGAACCGGGAAACACAGATACGCAGTATTTT.

The chain links TRBV7-2 to TRBJ2-7, with 7 bases aligning to TRBD1. The CDR3 sequence is 15 residues long. V was clipped by 0 bases and J by 2 bases; unmatched bases: 4. Germline V gene data show CDR1 as SGHTA and CDR2 as FQGNSA. CDR3 sequence (DNA): TGTGCCAGCAGCTTAGCCGCCAGGGGGACCTACGAGCAGTACTTC. Encoded protein: CASSLAARGTYEQYF.

The V and J genes are TRBV9 and TRBJ2-7; perhaps TRBD1 as D (6 bases). CDR1 SGDLS and CDR2 YYNGEE come from the germline V gene. The V gene lost 4 bases and the J gene lost 0 bases, with 14 bases spanning the gap. This CDR3 comprises 15 residues. The CDR3 DNA sequence: TGTGCCAGCAGCCCTGACAGGCATTCCTCCTACGAGCAGTACTTC. Residues: CASSPDRHSSYEQYF.

This clone was seen only once. This chain joins TRBV9 and TRBJ2-1; TRBD2 agrees at 10 bases. From germline, CDR1 is SGDLS and CDR2 YYNGEE. CDR3 length: 14 amino acids. Trimming at V came to 4 bases and at J to 9 bases, leaving 7 bases not matched to a gene. The CDR3 coding sequence is TGTGCCAGCAGCCCCAGCGGGGGGGGCGGTGAGCAGTTCTTC. The encoded protein is CASSPSGGGGEQFF.

The chain has TRBV7-9 and TRBJ1-2; D unclear. Per germline, CDR1 SEHNR and CDR2 FQNEAQ (reference sequence). The CDR3 totals 14 residues. The V gene lost 5 bases and the J gene lost 2 bases, with 12 bases spanning the gap. The CDR3: CASSPKGVNYGYTF. The CDR3 DNA reads as TGTGCCAGCAGCCCCAAGGGAGTGAACTATGGCTACACCTTC. Using reference TRBV7-9 and TRBJ1-2 for the parts outside the CDR3, the full variable domain is DTGVSQNPRHKITKRGQNVTFRCDPISEHNRLYWYRQTLGQGPEFLTYFQNEAQLEKSRLLSDRFSAERPKGSFSTLEIQRTEQGDSAMYLCASSPKGVNYGYTFGSGTRLTVV.

A note on this clone: At one boundary the junction diverges from the germline segment, which might be a read error. The chain links TRBV7-9 to TRBJ1-2; no clear D. Germline-derived CDR1 and CDR2 are SEHNR and FQNEAQ (reference sequence). The CDR3 length is 13 residues. CDR3 sequence reads: CASSLAGVHGYTF. As DNA, the CDR3 is TGTGCCAGCAGCCTAGCGGGAGTCCATGGCTACACCTTC.

The rearrangement uses TRBV23-1 and TRBJ2-2, with 13 nucleotides matching TRBD2. TRBV23-1 is given ORF status, its function remaining uncertain. V dropped 4 bases and J dropped 1; count of bases not matched to a gene: 6. CDR3 length: 18 amino acids. The CDR3 nucleotides read TGCGCCAGCAGTCTTGGACTAGCGGGGGTCGTGAACACCGGGGAGCTGTTTTTT. Protein sequence: CASSLGLAGVVNTGELFF.

In this sample, this clone turned up once. The chain uses TRBV5-4 and TRBJ1-2, with D possibly TRBD1 on 6 matching bases. Germline CDR1 reads SGHNT; CDR2 reads YYREEE (reference sequence). The ends were cut back, 5 bases at V and 3 bases at J, with 23 bases in the middle. This CDR3 contains 17 residues. In DNA form, the CDR3 reads TGTGCCAGCAGGCCGCATTCTCCCGCGACAGGCGACTATGGCTACACCTTC. Its protein is CASRPHSPATGDYGYTF.

V usage is TRBV4-1 and J usage is TRBJ2-4, with 8 bases lining up with TRBD1. Germline-derived CDR1 and CDR2 are MGHRA and YSYEKL. Trimming removed 1 base from V and 5 bases from J; junction bases left unmatched: 4. This CDR3 spans 15 amino acids. The CDR3 sequence is CASSQGTGSENIQYF. In nucleotides, the CDR3 is TGCGCCAGCAGCCAAGGGACAGGGTCCGAAAACATTCAGTACTTC.

In DNA form, the CDR3 reads TGTGCCAGCAGGGGGGGAGTGGGTGCTTTCTTT. Translated: CASRGGVGAFF. This sequence joins TRBV13 and TRBJ1-1, with a tentative D call TRBD1 (5 bases). V was shortened by 6 bases and J by 11 bases, with 13 bases between the two germline ends. CDR3 size: 11 residues. Germline CDR1 and CDR2: PRHDT and FYEKMQ (reference sequence).

The chain is built from TRBV19 and TRBJ1-1; tentative D call: TRBD1 (6 bases). The V and J ends lost 6 bases and 3 bases respectively, with 23 bases between them. The CDR3 totals 17 residues. The V gene's germline CDR1 is LNHDA and CDR2 SQIVND (reference sequence). The DNA of the CDR3 is TGTGCCAGTAGGACTCAGCTTCTCAGGGGCGATGACACTGAAGCTTTCTTT. Translation gives CASRTQLLRGDDTEAFF.

The chain couples TRBV6-5 to TRBJ2-3, with no clear D. V shed 8 bases and J shed 11 bases, with 14 bases lying between them. CDR1 and CDR2 from the germline V gene are MNHEY and SVGAGI. The CDR3 extends over 11 amino acids. The chain's CDR3 is CASLRQTEQYF. In nucleotides, the CDR3 is TGTGCCAGCCTTCGCCAAACTGAGCAGTATTTT.

V and J are TRBV9 and TRBJ2-2; maybe TRBD2 (5 bases). V was cut by 3 bases and J by 1 base, with 10 bases left in between. This CDR3 region has 15 residues. CDR1 is SGDLS and CDR2 is YYNGEE in the germline V gene. DNA for the CDR3: TGTGCCAGCAGCGGTGGGAGTAAGAACACCGGGGAGCTGTTTTTT. Translating it yields CASSGGSKNTGELFF.

The count of this clone is one. The CDR3 is CASSQPGGQGEQFF. For the CDR3, the DNA is TGTGCCAGCAGCCAACCGGGGGGGCAGGGGGAGCAGTTCTTC. The rearrangement links TRBV3-1 (or the pseudogene TRBV3-2) to TRBJ2-1, with 8 bases that match TRBD2. The J segment lost 10 bases and the V segment lost 2 bases, leaving 7 bases of the junction unmatched. The length of the CDR3 is 14 residues. The germline CDR1 and CDR2 sequences are LGHDT and YNNKEL (reference sequence).

The chain is built from TRBV5-6 and TRBJ1-5; TRBD1 agrees at 7 bases. Germline CDR1 SGHDT, CDR2 YYEEEE. The CDR3 is 14 residues long. Trimming took 0 bases from V and 8 from J; bases not matched to a gene: 5. CDR3: CASSLGGGGEPQHF. CDR3 DNA sequence: TGTGCCAGCAGCTTGGGAGGGGGCGGTGAGCCCCAGCATTTT.

The chain carries TRBV2 and TRBJ2-1; D not certain. The CDR3 consists of 10 residues. V gave up 8 bases and J gave up 11 bases, with 10 bases separating them. The germline CDR1 and CDR2 sequences are SNHLY and FYNNEI. The CDR3 bases are TGTGCCAGCGGGCCCAGGAAGCAGTTCTTC. It yields the protein CASGPRKQFF.

The genes are TRBV6-1 and TRBJ1-5; no clear D. There are 16 residues in the CDR3. The V and J ends lost 2 bases and 0 bases respectively, with 11 bases between them. CDR1 and CDR2 from the germline V gene are MNHNS and SASEGT. The CDR3 reads CASSERRFYSNQPQHF. CDR3 nucleotide sequence: TGTGCCAGCAGTGAACGCAGGTTTTATAGCAATCAGCCCCAGCATTTT.